This TCR beta chain was sequenced for a study of shared clonotypes between healthy human individuals. The CDR3 is made up of 12 amino acids. The germline CDR1 and CDR2 sequences are SQVTM and ANQGSEA. Trimming removed 7 bases from V and 7 bases from J; junction bases left unmatched: 9. Libraries were prepared by immunoSEQ multiplex PCR; TCRdb keeps only in-frame clonotypes and omits some of them. The table records around 2,000,000 clones, around 95% of them present only once. A remark on this clone: Its antigen is not known.

General study findings and limits: Sharing of clonotypes among donors was expected to vary with sequencing depth. Represented diversity (both genetic and exposure-history) was limited by the small number of donors.

J is TRBJ1-2 and V is TRBV29-1, with 7 bases that match TRBD1. The sample was naive CD4+ T cells sorted from blood. Subset denoted: CD45RA+ positively selected. The receptor was derived from a man younger than 30 in good health. The CDR3: CSAGQLEFGYTF. In nucleotides, the CDR3 is TGCAGCGCGGGACAGCTGGAATTTGGCTACACCTTC.